The 3 T cell receptor beta chains below come from one sample, sequenced in a study of cytomegalovirus exposure and HLA in healthy donors. Data came from immunoSEQ multiplex PCR; TCRdb stores just in-frame clones and leaves some out. The sample records about 260,000 clones, 90% being singletons. Sequenced: PBMCs. These TCRs come from a woman under 40 in good health and CMV-seronegative.

This sequence joins TRBV6-4 and TRBJ2-1; no reliable D call. The CDR3 is 13 amino acids. Germline-derived CDR1 and CDR2 are MRHNA and SNTAGT. V lost 6 bases to trimming and J lost 9 bases, with 15 bases between them. For the CDR3, the DNA is TGTGCCAGCAGCCCCCGGGCAGGAAGTGAGCAGTTCTTC. Its protein is CASSPRAGSEQFF.

In its sample, this clone was seen a few times. The V and J genes are TRBV7-2 and TRBJ2-1, with unresolved D. The germline V gene encodes CDR1 SGHTA and CDR2 FQGNSA. There are 13 residues in the CDR3. V gave up 1 base and J gave up 2 bases, with 3 bases separating them. The DNA of the CDR3 is TGTGCCAGCAGCTTAGAGGCCTACAATGAGCAGTTCTTC. This encodes CASSLEAYNEQFF.

This clone was detected a few times. The DNA of the CDR3 is TGTGCCACCCAGGGAGGGGGATTCTACGAGCAGTACTTC. Protein sequence: CATQGGGFYEQYF. This sequence joins TRBV19 and TRBJ2-7; possible D gene TRBD2, 7 bases. The CDR3 consists of 13 residues. Germline-derived CDR1 and CDR2 are LNHDA and SQIVND (reference sequence). Trimming took 10 bases from V and 3 from J, leaving 16 bases between them.